These 12 T cell receptor beta chains share one sample of origin, sequenced in a study of cytomegalovirus exposure and HLA in healthy donors. This PCR relied on a set of 60 Vbeta primers and 13 Jbeta primers. Assay: immunoSEQ multiplex PCR; the TCRdb copy retains only in-frame clones and omits some. The sample lists around 130,000 clones; over 70% were seen once. Material: PBMCs. These receptors came from a woman between 40 and 50 years old in good health and CMV-seronegative.

This clone is categorized as medium-sized (0.01 to 0.1%). The chain uses TRBV7-6 and TRBJ2-5; 8 positions agree with TRBD1. The CDR3 has 15 residues. CDR1 and CDR2 (germline): SGHVS, FNYEAQ. The J segment lost 5 bases and the V segment lost 0 bases, leaving 5 bases of the junction unmatched. This CDR3 reads CASSLAGTGGETQYF. The CDR3 DNA reads as TGTGCCAGCAGCTTAGCGGGGACAGGAGGGGAGACCCAGTACTTC.

The chain joins TRBV2 to TRBJ2-5, with TRBD2 matching over 8 bases. The CDR3 is 18 residues long. CDR1 is SNHLY, CDR2 FYNNEI, per germline. V lost 4 bases to trimming and J lost 1 base; unmatched junction nucleotides: 14. In DNA, the CDR3 is TGTGCCAGCAGTGGGGGTAGCGGGGCCTACAGAACCCAAGAGACCCAGTACTTC. Translated: CASSGGSGAYRTQETQYF.

The chain is built from TRBV29-1 and TRBJ2-2; TRBD1 agrees at 8 bases. The CDR3 is 14 amino acids. Germline assignment: CDR1 SQVTM and CDR2 ANQGSEA. V shed 2 bases, J shed 3 bases, and the junction held 2 bases outside the gene matches. CDR3 protein: CSVERDRHTGELFF. The DNA of the CDR3 is TGCAGCGTTGAACGGGACAGGCACACCGGGGAGCTGTTTTTT.

This clone turned up a few times. The chain links TRBV10-3 to TRBJ2-3; TRBD1 matches 7 bases. Germline CDR1 and CDR2: ENHRY and SYGVKD. This CDR3 is built from 16 residues. The J segment lost 0 bases and the V segment lost 5 bases, leaving 8 bases of the junction unmatched. As DNA, the CDR3 is TGTGCCATCAGTAAAACAGGGGATAGGAGCACAGATACGCAGTATTTT. Translated, it gives CAISKTGDRSTDTQYF.

The J gene is TRBJ1-4, the V gene TRBV6-1, with a possible D match to TRBD1 (5 bases). CDR3 length equals 15 residues. Trimming removed 3 bases at V and 8 bases at J, with 16 bases between. CDR1 is MNHNS and CDR2 is SASEGT in the germline V gene. For the CDR3, the DNA is TGTGCCAGCAGTGAGACGAGTCTTGCAGGGGAAAAACTGTTTTTT. Translating gives CASSETSLAGEKLFF.

The chain employs TRBV30 and TRBJ1-1; tentative D call: TRBD1 (6 bases). Trimming pared 2 bases from V and 7 bases from J, leaving 17 bases between. The CDR3 sequence is 14 residues long. From germline, CDR1 is GTSNPN and CDR2 SVGIG (reference sequence). The CDR3 is CAWSLRPGHLEAFF. CDR3 DNA: TGTGCCTGGAGTCTTCGACCGGGACACCTTGAAGCTTTCTTT.

The chain is built from TRBV5-3 and TRBJ2-1; 7 bases are shared with TRBD1. TRBV5-3 is recorded as an ORF, its role being uncertain. J was trimmed by 7 bases and V by 0 bases; bases with no gene match: 10. This CDR3 is built from 16 residues. The CDR3 nucleotides read TGTGCCAGAAGCTTGGCCGAAAGGGGGCTAGGTAATGAGCAGTTCTTC. Encoded protein: CARSLAERGLGNEQFF.

By share of the sample, this clone is medium-sized. This rearrangement joins TRBV11-2 to TRBJ2-5; the D is unclear. The germline V gene encodes CDR1 SGHAT and CDR2 FQNNGV. This CDR3 has 15 residues. V was shortened by 3 bases and J by 1 base, with 12 bases between the two germline ends. The CDR3 loop is CASSFWQAIQETQYF. CDR3 bases: TGTGCCAGCAGCTTTTGGCAGGCGATCCAAGAGACCCAGTACTTC. The full variable domain, its missing parts supplied by reference TRBV11-2 and TRBJ2-5, is EAGVAQSPRYKIIEKRQSVAFWCNPISGHATLYWYQQILGQGPKLLIQFQNNGVVDDSQLPKDRFSAERLKGVDSTLKIQPAKLEDSAVYLCASSFWQAIQETQYFGPGTRLLVL.

The chain joins TRBV5-1 to TRBJ2-7, with 7 bases that match TRBD1. CDR1 SGHRS and CDR2 YFSETQ come from the germline V gene. The V segment lost 3 bases and the J segment 4 bases; nucleotides outside the gene matches: 10. The length of the CDR3 is 15 residues. DNA for the CDR3: TGCGCCAGCAGCTACAACGGGGACAGTCGGTACGAGCAGTACTTC. Encoded protein: CASSYNGDSRYEQYF.

The chain joins TRBV6-4 to TRBJ2-1; 12 positions agree with TRBD2. The trim removed 4 bases at V and 4 bases at J, leaving 2 bases unmatched. Germline V gene lookup returns CDR1 MRHNA and CDR2 SNTAGT. CDR3 length: 15 amino acids. The CDR3: CASSGTSGEYNEQFF. The DNA for the CDR3 is TGTGCCAGCAGTGGGACTAGCGGGGAGTACAATGAGCAGTTCTTC.

This chain uses TRBV6-1 with TRBJ2-7, with 10 bases matching TRBD1. Per germline, CDR1 MNHNS and CDR2 SASEGT. J was trimmed by 7 bases and V by 3 bases; bases with no gene match: 3. The CDR3 has 13 amino acids. This CDR3 is CASSEGQGWEQYF. The CDR3, as DNA: TGTGCCAGCAGTGAGGGACAGGGGTGGGAGCAGTACTTC.

The rearrangement uses TRBV6-5 and TRBJ1-2; D is possibly TRBD1 (5 bases). The germline CDR1 and CDR2 sequences are MNHEY and SVGAGI. Trimming removed 9 bases at V and 7 bases at J, with 18 bases between. The CDR3 has 13 amino acids. Here the CDR3 reads CASRNGGSGGYTF. The CDR3 nucleotides read TGTGCCAGTCGAAACGGGGGTTCAGGTGGCTACACCTTC.